This T cell receptor (beta chain) was found in a study of CXCR3-negative and CXCR3-positive naive CD8 T cells. Study-level background: About 150 million TRB reads in total, about 1.5 +/- 0.3 million per library.

UMI-labeled TRB cDNA libraries were prepared by 5' RACE. TCRdb reanalyzed the 5' RACE reads, giving one entry per CDR3 protein sequence and no DNA. Its table records some 60,000 distinct CDR3 sequences. Study-wide points: CXCR3-positive naive cells had more hydrophobic TRB CDR3s than CXCR3-negative naive cells. Memory cells showed distinct TRBV-TRBJ patterns, while the two naive subsets matched.

To note about this clonotype: No antigen is known for it.

The CDR3 is made up of 14 amino acids. The germline CDR1 and CDR2 sequences are SEHNR and FQNEAQ (reference sequence). The sequencing sample was made of naive CXCR3+ CD8+ T cells from blood. Subset meaning: CD45RO-CCR7+CD27+CD95- naive CD8+ T cells expressing CXCR3 (TNR3+). This chain links TRBV7-9 with TRBJ2-7; TCRdb outputs TRBD1, but without DNA this stays unchecked. The clonotype originates from a human donor in good health. Some clones in this sample may be carry-over from other donors' samples. The CDR3 loop reads CASSPRDRVPEQYF.